These T cell receptor beta chains were read from a single sample in a study of T cells after yellow fever vaccination. TCRdb ran MiXCR on the 5' RACE reads and lists one entry per CDR3 protein. The top ten clones hold roughly a sixth of a sample with under 550,000 distinct CDR3 sequences, just over 20% of them seen once. The sample here was PBMCs, taken approximately 20 days after the first yellow fever vaccination. The source is a man younger than 30 who received the YFV17D yellow fever vaccine. The CDR3 runs from the conserved cysteine through the conserved F or W. The order of the fields is clone size, D gene, V gene, J gene, CDR3 DNA, CDR3 protein. D genes are given only for firm matches. The listing skips clone size in some rows; elsewhere it reads once, few, many or a size class.

abundance: -
d_gene: TRBD2
v_gene: TRBV6-1
j_gene: TRBJ2-3
CDR3nt: TGTGCCAGCAGTACCCCGGGACTAGGTGTGAATACGCAGTATTTT
CDR3aa: CASSTPGLGVNTQYF

abundance: -
d_gene: -
v_gene: TRBV28
j_gene: TRBJ1-5
CDR3nt: TGTGCCAGCAGCACCGGGTTGTCATATCAGCCCCAGCATTTT
CDR3aa: CASSTGLSYQPQHF

abundance: few
d_gene: -
v_gene: TRBV13
j_gene: TRBJ2-4
CDR3nt: TGTGCCAGCACACGGTCGGGGCTGGGGGCCAAAAACATTCAGTACTTC
CDR3aa: CASTRSGLGAKNIQYF

abundance: -
d_gene: -
v_gene: TRBV19
j_gene: TRBJ2-7
CDR3nt: TGTGCCAGTAGTTCGAGACAGGAGGCCCACGAGCAGTACTTC
CDR3aa: CASSSRQEAHEQYF

abundance: few
d_gene: -
v_gene: TRBV7-9
j_gene: TRBJ1-6
CDR3nt: TGTGCCAGCAGCTCGATTACAGGGAGTAATTCACCCCTCCACTTT
CDR3aa: CASSSITGSNSPLHF

abundance: -
d_gene: TRBD1
v_gene: TRBV29-1
j_gene: TRBJ2-1
CDR3nt: TGCAGCGTTCCTGACAGGGTAGCCCACAATGAGCAGTTCTTC
CDR3aa: CSVPDRVAHNEQFF

abundance: -
d_gene: -
v_gene: TRBV7-9
j_gene: TRBJ2-5
CDR3nt: TGTGCCAGCAGCTTATCTTCCTTACCCGGGGCCCAGTACTTC
CDR3aa: CASSLSSLPGAQYF

abundance: -
d_gene: -
v_gene: TRBV5-1
j_gene: TRBJ2-6
CDR3nt: TGCGCCAGCAGCTTGGGGGATGGACACCCCGGGGCCAACGTCCTGACTTTC
CDR3aa: CASSLGDGHPGANVLTF

abundance: -
d_gene: -
v_gene: TRBV18
j_gene: TRBJ1-2
CDR3nt: TGTGCCAGCTCACCACGGCAGGGAGGCGACTATGGCTACACCTTC
CDR3aa: CASSPRQGGDYGYTF

abundance: few
d_gene: -
v_gene: TRBV27
j_gene: TRBJ2-2
CDR3nt: TGTGCCAGCAGTTTAACGGCAGCGAACACCGGGGAGCTGTTTTTT
CDR3aa: CASSLTAANTGELFF

abundance: few
d_gene: -
v_gene: TRBV20-1
j_gene: TRBJ1-2
CDR3nt: TGCAGTGCTGCCGGGGACGGACGTAACTATGGCTACACCTTC
CDR3aa: CSAAGDGRNYGYTF

abundance: -
d_gene: TRBD2
v_gene: TRBV12-5
j_gene: TRBJ2-1
CDR3nt: TGTGCCACCTGCCAAGATATCAGGGAGACTAGCGAGTTCTACAATGAGCAGTTCTTC
CDR3aa: CATCQDIRETSEFYNEQFF

abundance: -
d_gene: -
v_gene: TRBV10-3
j_gene: TRBJ1-3
CDR3nt: TGTGCCATCAGTGAGTCGGACATGGGGGGAAACACCATATATTTT
CDR3aa: CAISESDMGGNTIYF

abundance: few
d_gene: -
v_gene: TRBV3-1
j_gene: TRBJ2-1
CDR3nt: TGTGCCAGCAGCCAAGACGGCGGCTTATGGCAGTTCTTC
CDR3aa: CASSQDGGLWQFF

abundance: -
d_gene: -
v_gene: TRBV18
j_gene: TRBJ2-1
CDR3nt: TGTGCCAGCAATCACCTGGTGGGGACGGAGTACAATGAGCAGTTCTTC
CDR3aa: CASNHLVGTEYNEQFF

abundance: -
d_gene: -
v_gene: TRBV19
j_gene: TRBJ2-7
CDR3nt: TGTGCCAGTAGTCTTTCCGGGACACAAGCCTACGAGCAGCACTTC
CDR3aa: CASSLSGTQAYEQHF

abundance: -
d_gene: -
v_gene: TRBV7-8
j_gene: TRBJ2-2
CDR3nt: TGTGCCAGCAGCCAAAGACAGACGGGTATAACCGGGGAGCTGTTTTTT
CDR3aa: CASSQRQTGITGELFF

abundance: few
d_gene: TRBD1
v_gene: TRBV6-1
j_gene: TRBJ2-2
CDR3nt: TGTGCCAGCAGTGGATTTGGGACAGGGCCCGGGGAGCTGTTTTTT
CDR3aa: CASSGFGTGPGELFF

abundance: few
d_gene: -
v_gene: TRBV30
j_gene: TRBJ2-3
CDR3nt: TGTGCCTGGAGGCCCGAGGACGCCCCCCGTGGAGATACGCAGTATTTT
CDR3aa: CAWRPEDAPRGDTQYF

abundance: -
d_gene: -
v_gene: TRBV6-1
j_gene: TRBJ2-1
CDR3nt: TGTGCCAGCACCAGAAGGACTGATTCCTACAATGAGCAGTTCTTC
CDR3aa: CASTRRTDSYNEQFF

abundance: few
d_gene: -
v_gene: TRBV5-1
j_gene: TRBJ2-3
CDR3nt: TGCGCCAGCAGCTTGGACCCCATGTCCCGAGATACGCAGTATTTT
CDR3aa: CASSLDPMSRDTQYF

abundance: few
d_gene: -
v_gene: TRBV12-3/TRBV12-4
j_gene: TRBJ2-7
CDR3nt: TGTGCCAGCAGTTTAGGCTCCGGGCCCTCCTACGAGCAGTACTTC
CDR3aa: CASSLGSGPSYEQYF